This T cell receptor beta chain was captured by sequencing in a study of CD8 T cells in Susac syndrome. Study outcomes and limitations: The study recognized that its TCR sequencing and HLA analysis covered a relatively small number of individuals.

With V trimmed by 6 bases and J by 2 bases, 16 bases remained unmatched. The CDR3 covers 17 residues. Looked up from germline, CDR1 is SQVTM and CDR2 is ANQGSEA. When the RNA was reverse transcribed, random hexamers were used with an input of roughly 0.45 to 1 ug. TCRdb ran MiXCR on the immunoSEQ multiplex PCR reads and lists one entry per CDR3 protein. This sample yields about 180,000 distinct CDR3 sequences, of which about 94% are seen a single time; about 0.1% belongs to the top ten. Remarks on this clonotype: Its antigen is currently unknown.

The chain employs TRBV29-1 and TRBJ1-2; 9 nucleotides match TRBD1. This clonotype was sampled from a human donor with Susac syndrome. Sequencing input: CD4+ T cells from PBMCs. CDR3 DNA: TGCAGCGTCCCCCCAGGGACAGGGCCCCAATCAAACTATGGCTACACCTTC. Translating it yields CSVPPGTGPQSNYGYTF.